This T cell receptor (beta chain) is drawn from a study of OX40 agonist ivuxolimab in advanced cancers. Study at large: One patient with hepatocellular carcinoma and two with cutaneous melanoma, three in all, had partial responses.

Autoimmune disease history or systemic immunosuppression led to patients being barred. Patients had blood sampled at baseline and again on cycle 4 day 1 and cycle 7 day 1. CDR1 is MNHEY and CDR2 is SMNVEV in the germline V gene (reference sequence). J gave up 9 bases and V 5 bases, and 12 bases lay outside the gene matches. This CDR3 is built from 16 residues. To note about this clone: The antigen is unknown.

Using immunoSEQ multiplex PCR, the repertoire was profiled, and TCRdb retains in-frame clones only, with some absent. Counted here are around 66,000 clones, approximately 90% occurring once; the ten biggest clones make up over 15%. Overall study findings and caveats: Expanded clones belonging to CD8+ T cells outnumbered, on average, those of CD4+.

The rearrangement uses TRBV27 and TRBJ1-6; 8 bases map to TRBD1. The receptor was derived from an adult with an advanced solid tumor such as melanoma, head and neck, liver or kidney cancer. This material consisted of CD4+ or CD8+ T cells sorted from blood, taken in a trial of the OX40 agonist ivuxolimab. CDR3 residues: CASSVYQGATGSPLHF. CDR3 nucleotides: TGTGCCAGCAGTGTATATCAGGGGGCGACGGGTTCACCCCTCCACTTT.